This T cell receptor beta chain was sequenced in a study of response to subunit inactivated influenza vaccine. This clonotype was counted only a few times. TCRdb analysed the RT-PCR reads with MiXCR anew, one entry per CDR3 protein. This table has 500,000 to 650,000 distinct CDR3 sequences, under 9% appearing once. Sequencing used PBMCs from blood, obtained around 25 months after vaccination. This clonotype was sampled from a man aged 50-75 years who received an inactivated influenza vaccine.

The DNA of the CDR3 is TGTGCCAGCAGTCCCCTTGGGCCGACAGACGGCGAGCAGTACTTC. Its protein product is CASSPLGPTDGEQYF. The V and J genes are TRBV27 and TRBJ2-7; possibly TRBD1 for D (5 bases). This CDR3 is built from 15 residues. Trimming shortened V by 5 bases and J by 6 bases, and 20 bases separated the two germline ends. Looked up from germline, CDR1 is MNHEY and CDR2 is SMNVEV (reference sequence).